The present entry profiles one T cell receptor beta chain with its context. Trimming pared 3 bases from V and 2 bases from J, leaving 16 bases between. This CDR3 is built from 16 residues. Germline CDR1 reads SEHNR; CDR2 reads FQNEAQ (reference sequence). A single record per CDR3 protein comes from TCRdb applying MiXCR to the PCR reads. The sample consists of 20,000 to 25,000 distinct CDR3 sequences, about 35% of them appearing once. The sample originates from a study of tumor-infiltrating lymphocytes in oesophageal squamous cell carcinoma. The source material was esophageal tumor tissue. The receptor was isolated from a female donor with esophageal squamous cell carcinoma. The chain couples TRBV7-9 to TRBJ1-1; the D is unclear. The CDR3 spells CASSFPPLGLNTEAFF. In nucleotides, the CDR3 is TGTGCCAGCAGCTTCCCTCCGCTTGGGTTAAACACTGAAGCTTTCTTT.